The rows below give T cell receptor beta chains drawn from one sample of a study of cytomegalovirus exposure and HLA in healthy donors. Data came from immunoSEQ multiplex PCR; TCRdb stores just in-frame clones and leaves some out. The table has 200,000 or so clones, around 85% seen once. Sequences were obtained from PBMCs. The receptors come from a man in his forties or fifties in good health and CMV-seronegative. The conserved cysteine and the conserved F or W are not part of the CDR3 here. Clone size is shown for a subset of rows, as once, few, many or a class of expanded clone.

J gene,clone size,V gene,CDR3 protein
TRBJ2-1,-,TRBV4-1,ASSLATSGSTEQF
TRBJ2-3,few,TRBV29-1,SSHSGQRGDTQY
TRBJ2-7,-,TRBV28,ASSTWDTTYEQY
TRBJ2-7,-,TRBV7-3,ASSLRPRDYEQY
TRBJ2-2,-,TRBV5-1,ASNRDFDTGELF
TRBJ2-2,-,TRBV6-6,ASSLRTGGPGELF
TRBJ2-7,-,TRBV2,ASSPLIGEQY
TRBJ2-1,-,TRBV27,ASSFPGSYNEQF
TRBJ1-5,-,TRBV6-6,ASRTGRLRGQPQH
TRBJ1-2,-,TRBV28,ASRQGAALKGYT
TRBJ1-3,-,TRBV2,ASSLGGVDSGNTIY
TRBJ2-3,once,TRBV5-1,ASSLALAGSVSTDTQY
TRBJ2-5,-,TRBV7-9,ASSFRGTVLQETQY
TRBJ1-2,-,TRBV9,ASRDRNGYT
TRBJ2-2,-,TRBV11-2,ASRSTSGSTGELF
TRBJ2-3,-,TRBV5-1,ASSVRVSDTQY
TRBJ1-1,-,TRBV5-1,ASSLDLSNTEAF
TRBJ2-5,-,TRBV6-1,ASELQGQETQY
TRBJ2-7,few,TRBV7-2,ASSRYGTLNYEQY
TRBJ1-1,-,TRBV4-2,ASSRGWTGHEAF
TRBJ2-2,-,TRBV4-1,ASSNLGGELF
TRBJ2-3,-,TRBV11-2,ASSWGTRRGDTQY
TRBJ2-1,once,TRBV29-1,SVGTDYNEQF
TRBJ2-5,-,TRBV4-2,ASSQEGGETQY
TRBJ1-1,-,TRBV6-1,ASSEGPGTAQEAF
TRBJ2-3,-,TRBV7-6,ASSLYPGSGFTDTQY
TRBJ1-2,-,TRBV10-3,AISGQKDGYT
TRBJ1-1,few,TRBV11-1,ASSLGWGAEAF
TRBJ2-7,-,TRBV7-2,ASSLGPRRDSRGFEQY
TRBJ2-7,-,TRBV4-2,ASSAQGYEQY
TRBJ2-3,-,TRBV29-1,SATGSTDTQY
TRBJ1-5,once,TRBV6-5,ASRRGTGGQPQH
TRBJ2-3,-,TRBV27,ASTSGRSTDTQY
TRBJ2-5,-,TRBV5-1,ASSLVGGGKETQY
TRBJ2-1,-,TRBV5-4,ASSPGGDSHNEQF
TRBJ1-6,-,TRBV5-1,ASSLGPRTGTSPLH
TRBJ1-4,-,TRBV19,ASSFTTGSFEKLF
TRBJ2-2,-,TRBV28,ASSMIRGSGELF
TRBJ1-5,-,TRBV27,ASSGILGSQPQH